The rows below give T cell receptor beta chains drawn from one sample of a study of regulatory T cells in long-lasting Graves disease. In TCRdb, the multiplex PCR reads were re-called with MiXCR into one record per CDR3 protein. Among 250,000 or so distinct CDR3 sequences listed, about 19% were seen once. This sample comprised peripheral blood mononuclear cells (PBMCs), obtained at new diagnosis, from a patient treated with antithyroid drugs. The receptors shown here come from a female donor with Graves disease. CDR3s include the opening cysteine and the closing phenylalanine or tryptophan. Each record gives: D gene, V gene, clone size, J gene, CDR3 DNA, CDR3 protein. The D gene is left open where the match is weak. Part of the rows lack a size; the others show once, few, many or a class for expanded clones.

-	TRBV3-1	many	TRBJ2-1	TGTGCCAGCAGCCATAGGGTCTCTGGAAGGTGGTTCTTC	CASSHRVSGRWFF
TRBD2	TRBV9	many	TRBJ2-1	TGTGCCAGCAGCTCCTTGGGGGGGGGGTACGACAATGAGCAGTTCTTC	CASSSLGGGYDNEQFF
-	TRBV14	-	TRBJ1-6	TGTGCCAGCAGCCAAGATTTTTCACCCCTCCACTTT	CASSQDFSPLHF
TRBD1	TRBV5-1	many	TRBJ1-1	TGCGCCAGCAGCAAATCCGGGACAGGGGGCACTGAAGCTTTCTTT	CASSKSGTGGTEAFF
-	TRBV20-1	many	TRBJ1-5	TGCAGTGCTAATCCGTCCCAGGCCAGTCAGCCCCAGCATTTT	CSANPSQASQPQHF
TRBD2	TRBV7-3	many	TRBJ2-7	TGTGCCAGCAGCTTAACCCCCCTAGGCTACGCGGGAGATGGGCCCTCCTACGAGCAGTACTTC	CASSLTPLGYAGDGPSYEQYF
TRBD1	TRBV9	few	TRBJ2-2	TGTGCCAGCAGCCCGAAACAGGGGGCGAACACCGGGGAGCTGTTTTTT	CASSPKQGANTGELFF
-	TRBV20-1	many	TRBJ1-4	TGCAGTGCTAGAAGGGCGGGAGCTAATGAAAAACTGTTTTTT	CSARRAGANEKLFF
-	TRBV11-2	many	TRBJ2-5	TGTGCCAGCAGGACGTTGGATCTAGAGACCCAGTACTTC	CASRTLDLETQYF
-	TRBV5-5	few	TRBJ1-3	TGTGCCAGCGGCCAATCTCCGGGTCAACGGGAATTTGAAAACACCATATATTTT	CASGQSPGQREFENTIYF
-	TRBV7-2	-	TRBJ2-3	TGTGCCAGCAGCCAACAGGATACGCAGTATTTT	CASSQQDTQYF
-	TRBV7-8	many	TRBJ1-6	TGTGCCAGCAGCTTAGAAGGGGGGCGGCATTCACCCCTCCACTTT	CASSLEGGRHSPLHF
TRBD1	TRBV12-3/TRBV12-4	many	TRBJ1-2	TGTGCCAGCAGTCTAGGACAGGGATCCAACTATGGCTACACCTTC	CASSLGQGSNYGYTF
-	TRBV6-1	many	TRBJ2-7	TGTGCCAGCAGCACCTTACAAGCCTACGAGCAGTACTTC	CASSTLQAYEQYF
-	TRBV11-2	many	TRBJ2-7	TGTGCCAGCAGCTTAGTTGGTCTCTCCTCCTACGAGCAGTACTTC	CASSLVGLSSYEQYF
-	TRBV3-1	many	TRBJ1-2	TGTGCCAGCAGCCCCTCGACGTGGTCACAGTATGGCTACACCTTC	CASSPSTWSQYGYTF
TRBD1	TRBV12-3/TRBV12-4	-	TRBJ2-5	TGTGCCAGCAGATACGATAACAGGGGGCAAGAGACCCAGTACTTC	CASRYDNRGQETQYF